A selection of T cell receptor beta chains follows, all from one sample in a study of T cells in localized non-small cell lung cancer. Some clones are missing from TCRdb's copy, which holds only in-frame ones; the method was immunoSEQ multiplex PCR. The sample gives about 74,000 clones, approximately 84% of which show up once; around 1.3% is in the top ten. Source: peripheral blood, taken before any cancer treatment. The receptors derive from a female donor older than 55 with stage I lung adenocarcinoma. Both conserved end residues are part of each CDR3. The order of the fields is V gene, J gene, clone size, D gene, CDR3 protein, CDR3 DNA. A D gene is named only where the DNA matches it firmly. The size field is filled for only some rows; it gives once, few, many or a size class.

v_call: TRBV11-3; j_call: TRBJ2-3; clone_size: few; d_call: -; cdr3_aa: CASAKKSTDTQYF; cdr3_nt: TGTGCCAGCGCAAAGAAAAGCACAGATACGCAGTATTTT
v_call: TRBV10-3; j_call: TRBJ1-2; clone_size: -; d_call: TRBD1; cdr3_aa: CAISADRDQGYTF; cdr3_nt: TGTGCCATCAGTGCGGACAGGGACCAGGGCTACACCTTC
v_call: TRBV7-2; j_call: TRBJ1-2; clone_size: -; d_call: -; cdr3_aa: CASSLGQVFNYGYTF; cdr3_nt: TGTGCCAGCAGCTTAGGGCAGGTGTTTAACTATGGCTACACCTTC
v_call: TRBV7-9; j_call: TRBJ1-2; clone_size: once; d_call: TRBD1; cdr3_aa: CASSLWGQGQTNYGYTF; cdr3_nt: TGTGCCAGCAGCTTATGGGGACAGGGACAAACCAACTATGGCTACACCTTC
v_call: TRBV6-6; j_call: TRBJ2-7; clone_size: -; d_call: -; cdr3_aa: CASRYKNRVYEQYF; cdr3_nt: TGTGCCAGCAGGTACAAGAACAGGGTATACGAGCAGTACTTC
v_call: TRBV5-1; j_call: TRBJ2-2; clone_size: once; d_call: -; cdr3_aa: CASSLTLTGELFF; cdr3_nt: TGCGCCAGCAGCTTGACTTTGACCGGGGAGCTGTTTTTT
v_call: TRBV6-1; j_call: TRBJ1-2; clone_size: few; d_call: -; cdr3_aa: CASSPVGQGNYGYTF; cdr3_nt: TGTGCCAGCAGCCCAGTGGGGCAGGGGAACTATGGCTACACCTTC
v_call: TRBV6-5; j_call: TRBJ2-7; clone_size: -; d_call: -; cdr3_aa: CASSEHGSSYEQYF; cdr3_nt: TGTGCCAGCAGTGAACACGGGAGCTCCTACGAGCAGTACTTC
v_call: TRBV10-3; j_call: TRBJ2-5; clone_size: -; d_call: TRBD2; cdr3_aa: CAISAAGTSGRETQYF; cdr3_nt: TGTGCCATCAGTGCGGCCGGGACTAGCGGGAGGGAGACCCAGTACTTC
v_call: TRBV5-4; j_call: TRBJ2-7; clone_size: -; d_call: -; cdr3_aa: CASSSFLASSYEQYF; cdr3_nt: TGTGCCAGCAGCTCCTTCCTCGCCTCCTCCTACGAGCAGTACTTC
v_call: TRBV18; j_call: TRBJ1-1; clone_size: -; d_call: -; cdr3_aa: CASSPLEGANTEAFF; cdr3_nt: TGTGCCAGCTCGCCATTGGAGGGCGCGAACACTGAAGCTTTCTTT
v_call: TRBV7-3; j_call: TRBJ2-5; clone_size: once; d_call: -; cdr3_aa: CASSSLGAGETQYF; cdr3_nt: TGTGCCAGCAGCTCCCTCGGGGCTGGGGAGACCCAGTACTTC
v_call: TRBV29-1; j_call: TRBJ2-3; clone_size: -; d_call: TRBD2; cdr3_aa: CSAGLAGAADTQYF; cdr3_nt: TGCAGCGCCGGACTAGCGGGAGCGGCAGATACGCAGTATTTT
v_call: TRBV19; j_call: TRBJ1-1; clone_size: -; d_call: -; cdr3_aa: CASSISETANTEAFF; cdr3_nt: TGTGCCAGTTCCATCTCCGAGACAGCGAACACTGAAGCTTTCTTT
v_call: TRBV5-4; j_call: TRBJ2-7; clone_size: -; d_call: TRBD2; cdr3_aa: CASNRSGTPNEQYF; cdr3_nt: TGTGCCAGCAATAGAAGCGGGACGCCCAACGAGCAGTACTTC
v_call: TRBV28; j_call: TRBJ1-2; clone_size: -; d_call: -; cdr3_aa: CASSLSAGGGYGYTF; cdr3_nt: TGTGCCAGCAGTTTATCGGCAGGTGGTGGCTATGGCTACACCTTC
v_call: TRBV4-3; j_call: TRBJ2-7; clone_size: -; d_call: TRBD2; cdr3_aa: CASSRGGAGNAYEQYF; cdr3_nt: TGCGCCAGCAGCCGCGGGGGTGCAGGGAATGCCTACGAGCAGTACTTC
v_call: TRBV5-4; j_call: TRBJ2-1; clone_size: -; d_call: TRBD2; cdr3_aa: CASSFRLAGGNEQFF; cdr3_nt: TGTGCCAGCAGCTTTAGACTAGCGGGAGGAAATGAGCAGTTCTTC
v_call: TRBV5-6; j_call: TRBJ1-2; clone_size: -; d_call: -; cdr3_aa: CASSFRTLANYGYTF; cdr3_nt: TGTGCCAGCAGCTTCAGAACTCTAGCTAACTATGGCTACACCTTC
v_call: TRBV27; j_call: TRBJ1-4; clone_size: -; d_call: -; cdr3_aa: CASSDQTSKLFF; cdr3_nt: TGTGCCAGCAGTGATCAGACCTCAAAACTGTTTTTT
v_call: TRBV27; j_call: TRBJ1-2; clone_size: -; d_call: -; cdr3_aa: CASSLSQGPYGYTF; cdr3_nt: TGTGCCAGCAGTTTATCACAGGGACCCTATGGCTACACCTTC
v_call: TRBV6-1; j_call: TRBJ1-5; clone_size: -; d_call: -; cdr3_aa: CASSLTPWGNQPQHF; cdr3_nt: TGTGCCAGCAGTCTGACACCATGGGGCAATCAGCCCCAGCATTTT
v_call: TRBV29-1; j_call: TRBJ2-3; clone_size: -; d_call: -; cdr3_aa: CSVVQGEDTQYF; cdr3_nt: TGCAGCGTCGTGCAAGGTGAAGATACGCAGTATTTT
v_call: TRBV2; j_call: TRBJ1-1; clone_size: -; d_call: TRBD1; cdr3_aa: CASSRTGGITEAFF; cdr3_nt: TGTGCCAGCAGTCGCACAGGGGGCATCACTGAAGCTTTCTTT
v_call: TRBV6-6; j_call: TRBJ1-1; clone_size: -; d_call: -; cdr3_aa: CASPLCIEAFF; cdr3_nt: TGTGCCAGCCCGCTGTGTATTGAAGCTTTCTTT
v_call: TRBV21-1; j_call: TRBJ2-1; clone_size: -; d_call: -; cdr3_aa: CASSNWNRSLPNEQFF; cdr3_nt: TGTGCCAGCAGCAATTGGAACAGATCCTTACCCAATGAGCAGTTCTTC
v_call: TRBV7-9; j_call: TRBJ2-3; clone_size: few; d_call: -; cdr3_aa: CASSLVGGSATDTQYF; cdr3_nt: TGTGCCAGCAGCTTAGTAGGCGGTTCCGCCACAGATACGCAGTATTTT
v_call: TRBV28; j_call: TRBJ1-2; clone_size: few; d_call: -; cdr3_aa: CASSVDRSGSPYGYTF; cdr3_nt: TGTGCCAGCAGTGTAGACAGGTCTGGGTCTCCCTATGGCTACACCTTC
v_call: TRBV28; j_call: TRBJ2-6; clone_size: -; d_call: TRBD1; cdr3_aa: CASSFLVRQGVLSGANVLTF; cdr3_nt: TGTGCCAGCAGTTTTCTCGTTAGACAGGGCGTCCTCTCTGGGGCCAACGTCCTGACTTTC
v_call: TRBV7-8; j_call: TRBJ2-5; clone_size: -; d_call: -; cdr3_aa: CASSLDPGVPIQETQYF; cdr3_nt: TGTGCCAGCAGCTTAGATCCCGGGGTACCCATCCAAGAGACCCAGTACTTC
v_call: TRBV6-1; j_call: TRBJ2-5; clone_size: -; d_call: -; cdr3_aa: CASIGATQYF; cdr3_nt: TGTGCCAGCATTGGGGCGACCCAGTACTTC
v_call: TRBV11-3; j_call: TRBJ1-3; clone_size: -; d_call: -; cdr3_aa: CASSKPTRTSGNTIYF; cdr3_nt: TGTGCCAGCAGCAAGCCGACCCGGACCTCTGGAAACACCATATATTTT
v_call: TRBV11-3; j_call: TRBJ2-7; clone_size: once; d_call: -; cdr3_aa: CASSITGYEQYF; cdr3_nt: TGTGCCAGCAGCATAACGGGGTACGAGCAGTACTTC
v_call: TRBV2; j_call: TRBJ2-3; clone_size: -; d_call: -; cdr3_aa: CASSALGTDTQYF; cdr3_nt: TGTGCCAGCAGTGCGTTAGGCACAGATACGCAGTATTTT
v_call: TRBV11-3; j_call: TRBJ2-5; clone_size: -; d_call: -; cdr3_aa: CASSLGYTGEGETQYF; cdr3_nt: TGTGCCAGCAGCTTAGGGTATACAGGGGAGGGAGAGACCCAGTACTTC
v_call: TRBV5-5; j_call: TRBJ1-2; clone_size: -; d_call: TRBD1; cdr3_aa: CASSLRQGPVYGYTF; cdr3_nt: TGTGCCAGCAGCTTGAGACAGGGGCCCGTTTATGGCTACACCTTC
v_call: TRBV5-1; j_call: TRBJ2-1; clone_size: -; d_call: TRBD1; cdr3_aa: CASSTDRAGEQFF; cdr3_nt: TGCGCCAGCAGCACCGACAGGGCTGGGGAGCAGTTCTTC
v_call: TRBV28; j_call: TRBJ1-3; clone_size: -; d_call: -; cdr3_aa: CASSLVGLTSGNTIYF; cdr3_nt: TGTGCCAGCAGTTTAGTAGGGCTTACCTCTGGAAACACCATATATTTT
v_call: TRBV4-3; j_call: TRBJ2-7; clone_size: -; d_call: -; cdr3_aa: CASSQVRQSYEQYF; cdr3_nt: TGCGCCAGCAGCCAAGTCCGACAGTCCTACGAGCAGTACTTC
v_call: TRBV5-1; j_call: TRBJ2-7; clone_size: -; d_call: -; cdr3_aa: CANPWGRPSYEQYF; cdr3_nt: TGCGCCAACCCATGGGGGCGACCCTCCTACGAGCAGTACTTC
v_call: TRBV11-2; j_call: TRBJ2-1; clone_size: -; d_call: TRBD2; cdr3_aa: CASSLVVTVAGANEQFF; cdr3_nt: TGTGCCAGCAGCTTAGTTGTTACGGTAGCGGGAGCCAATGAGCAGTTCTTC
v_call: TRBV2; j_call: TRBJ2-3; clone_size: -; d_call: -; cdr3_aa: CASRPGRSTDTQYF; cdr3_nt: TGTGCCAGCAGGCCGGGACGGAGCACAGATACGCAGTATTTT
v_call: TRBV5-4; j_call: TRBJ2-2; clone_size: -; d_call: TRBD2; cdr3_aa: CASRATSGDTGELFF; cdr3_nt: TGTGCCAGCAGGGCGACTAGCGGGGACACCGGGGAGCTGTTTTTT
v_call: TRBV18; j_call: TRBJ1-1; clone_size: -; d_call: TRBD1; cdr3_aa: CASSPWTGKKNTEAFF; cdr3_nt: TGTGCCAGCTCACCATGGACAGGGAAAAAGAACACTGAAGCTTTCTTT
v_call: TRBV2; j_call: TRBJ2-5; clone_size: -; d_call: -; cdr3_aa: CATGLSTETQYF; cdr3_nt: TGTGCCACAGGACTAAGCACAGAGACCCAGTACTTC
v_call: TRBV12-5; j_call: TRBJ2-3; clone_size: -; d_call: TRBD2; cdr3_aa: CASGLGTSVTTDTQYF; cdr3_nt: TGTGCTAGTGGTTTGGGGACTAGCGTAACCACAGATACGCAGTATTTT
v_call: TRBV28; j_call: TRBJ1-6; clone_size: -; d_call: -; cdr3_aa: CASSSPSSPLHF; cdr3_nt: TGTGCCAGCAGTTCCCCTAGTTCACCCCTCCACTTT
v_call: TRBV4-1; j_call: TRBJ1-2; clone_size: -; d_call: -; cdr3_aa: CASSQDLGTQLVYGYTF; cdr3_nt: TGCGCCAGCAGCCAAGATTTGGGGACGCAGCTAGTCTATGGCTACACCTTC
v_call: TRBV19; j_call: TRBJ2-7; clone_size: -; d_call: TRBD1; cdr3_aa: CASSISPGGPSNEQYF; cdr3_nt: TGTGCCAGTAGTATTTCCCCAGGGGGCCCGTCTAACGAGCAGTACTTC
v_call: TRBV7-9; j_call: TRBJ1-1; clone_size: few; d_call: -; cdr3_aa: CASSLSGLILEAFF; cdr3_nt: TGTGCCAGCAGCTTGTCGGGACTAATTCTTGAAGCTTTCTTT
v_call: TRBV6-5; j_call: TRBJ1-3; clone_size: -; d_call: -; cdr3_aa: CAGQPRSGNTIYF; cdr3_nt: TGTGCCGGCCAACCTCGCTCTGGAAACACCATATATTTT
v_call: TRBV7-2; j_call: TRBJ2-3; clone_size: -; d_call: -; cdr3_aa: CASSLRPGSYSDTQYF; cdr3_nt: TGTGCCAGCAGCTTACGACCGGGATCTTACTCAGATACGCAGTATTTT
v_call: TRBV28; j_call: TRBJ2-3; clone_size: -; d_call: TRBD1; cdr3_aa: CASSPGTGGYGTDTQYF; cdr3_nt: TGTGCCAGCAGTCCCGGGACAGGGGGTTATGGTACAGATACGCAGTATTTT
v_call: TRBV28; j_call: TRBJ2-6; clone_size: -; d_call: -; cdr3_aa: CASNRPPSVGKRANVLTF; cdr3_nt: TGTGCCAGCAATAGGCCCCCCAGTGTTGGCAAGAGGGCCAACGTCCTGACTTTC
v_call: TRBV5-5; j_call: TRBJ1-2; clone_size: few; d_call: -; cdr3_aa: CASSFLVEYTF; cdr3_nt: TGTGCCAGCAGCTTTTTAGTTGAATACACCTTC
v_call: TRBV6-6; j_call: TRBJ1-5; clone_size: once; d_call: -; cdr3_aa: CASSEVTGNQPQHF; cdr3_nt: TGTGCCAGCAGCGAAGTGACCGGCAATCAGCCCCAGCATTTT
v_call: TRBV19; j_call: TRBJ2-1; clone_size: -; d_call: TRBD2; cdr3_aa: CASSIEGAGGIDNEQFF; cdr3_nt: TGTGCCAGTAGTATAGAAGGGGCGGGAGGGATAGACAATGAGCAGTTCTTC
v_call: TRBV19; j_call: TRBJ1-6; clone_size: once; d_call: -; cdr3_aa: CATGPMSSYNSPLHF; cdr3_nt: TGTGCCACCGGGCCAATGAGCTCCTATAATTCACCCCTCCACTTT